This T cell receptor beta chain was retrieved from a study of blood T cell dynamics during melanoma immunotherapy. Overall study context: Metastatic melanoma patients received first-line pembrolizumab or nivolumab plus ipilimumab.

V lost 4 bases, J lost 3 bases, and 10 bases lay in between. The length of the CDR3 is 14 residues. From germline, CDR1 is SGHRS and CDR2 YFSETQ. Profiling relied on immunoSEQ multiplex PCR, and the TCRdb table lists in-frame clones only, not all of them. The table includes 9,000 to 10,000 clones, about 90% detected once. This sample's time point: pre-treatment baseline. Apart from a couple of fast progressors, RECIST 1.1 response was judged 12 weeks post-infusion. The V call is TRBV5-1, the J call TRBJ2-2, with a weak D call TRBD2 (5 bases). This clonotype was obtained from a human donor with melanoma. The starting material was blood, obtained from a patient treated with checkpoint blockade. The CDR3: CASSPPRDTGELFF. The CDR3 DNA is TGCGCCAGCAGCCCTCCGAGGGACACCGGGGAGCTGTTTTTT.